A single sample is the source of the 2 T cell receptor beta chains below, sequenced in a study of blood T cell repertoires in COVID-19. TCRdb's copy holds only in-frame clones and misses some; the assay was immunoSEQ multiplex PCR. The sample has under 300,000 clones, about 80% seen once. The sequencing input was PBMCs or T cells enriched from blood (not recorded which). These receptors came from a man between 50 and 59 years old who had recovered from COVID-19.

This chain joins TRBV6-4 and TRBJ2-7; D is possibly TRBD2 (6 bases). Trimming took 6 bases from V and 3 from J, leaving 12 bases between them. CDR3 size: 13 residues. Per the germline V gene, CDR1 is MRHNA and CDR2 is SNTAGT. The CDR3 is CASSFGTGYEQYF. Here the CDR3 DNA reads TGTGCCAGCAGCTTCGGGACTGGCTACGAGCAGTACTTC.

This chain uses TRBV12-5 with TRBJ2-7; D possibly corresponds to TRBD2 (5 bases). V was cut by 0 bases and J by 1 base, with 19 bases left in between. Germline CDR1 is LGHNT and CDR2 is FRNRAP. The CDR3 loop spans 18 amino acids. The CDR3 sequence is CASGLVIMDSRGSYEQYF. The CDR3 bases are TGTGCTAGTGGTTTGGTAATCATGGACTCAAGAGGGTCCTACGAGCAGTACTTC.